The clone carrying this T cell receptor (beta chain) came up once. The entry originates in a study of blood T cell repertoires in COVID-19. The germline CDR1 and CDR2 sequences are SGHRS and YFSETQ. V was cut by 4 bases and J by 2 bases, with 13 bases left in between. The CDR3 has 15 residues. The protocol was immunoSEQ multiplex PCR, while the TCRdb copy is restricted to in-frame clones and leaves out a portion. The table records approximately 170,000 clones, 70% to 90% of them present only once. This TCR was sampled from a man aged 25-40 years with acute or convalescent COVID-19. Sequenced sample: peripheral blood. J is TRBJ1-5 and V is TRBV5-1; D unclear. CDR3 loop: CASSVDSYGNQPQHF. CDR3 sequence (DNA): TGCGCCAGCAGCGTGGACTCGTACGGCAATCAGCCCCAGCATTTT.